The clone carrying this T cell receptor (beta chain) was counted ten times or more. Its cognate antigen is unknown. Both iRepertoire HTBI primers and Arm-PCR of CDR3 regions were used to build the TCR beta libraries. TCRdb passed the multiplex PCR reads through MiXCR, listing each CDR3 protein once. This sample carries 250,000 to 300,000 distinct CDR3 sequences, around 18% of them seen once, and the ten largest clones take about 15%. This sample is drawn from a study of regulatory T cells in long-lasting Graves disease. The CDR3 loop spans 12 amino acids. The germline V and J ends were trimmed by 3 bases and 3 bases, with 6 bases remaining between them. This sample's time point: newly diagnosed GD, antithyroid drugs for less than 3 months. Making the TCR library involved RNA that had been extracted from PBMCs. Study findings and constraints: Graves' patients with persistent disease showed TCR diversity lower than patients newly diagnosed.

These data were likewise used in another study, on T cells in Graves' hyperthyroidism and ophthalmopathy.

Source: peripheral blood mononuclear cells (PBMCs), taken at new diagnosis, from a patient treated with antithyroid drugs. The chain combines TRBV12-3 or TRBV12-4 with TRBJ2-7, with no clear D. The clonotype originates from a woman in her thirties with Graves disease. The CDR3 reads CASSFGSYEQYF. The CDR3 region has the DNA TGTGCCAGCAGTTTCGGAAGCTACGAGCAGTACTTC.